A single sample is the source of the 14 T cell receptor beta chains below, sequenced in a study of T cell repertoires in cytomegalovirus infection. From the reads, TCRdb called clonotypes with MiXCR, one entry per CDR3 protein. The data contain around 210,000 distinct CDR3 sequences, about 7% of them singletons. The sample comprised PBMCs. Receptor source: a human donor in good health (CMV status not recorded). Some clones in this sample may be carry-over from other donors' samples.

At least ten counts were recorded for this clonotype. The chain carries TRBV7-2 and TRBJ1-4; maybe TRBD1 (5 bases). The CDR3 is 13 residues long. Germline V gene data show CDR1 as SGHTA and CDR2 as FQGNSA. The ends were cut back, 7 bases at V and 6 bases at J, with 12 bases in the middle. CDR3 in DNA: TGTGCCAGCACAATCAGCAGGGATGAAAAACTGTTTTTT. As protein: CASTISRDEKLFF.

In this sample, this clonotype turned up many times. CDR3 nucleotides: TGTGCCAGCAGCTGGCGAGGGGGGTCTAGCACAGATACGCAGTATTTT. This sequence encodes CASSWRGGSSTDTQYF. The chain is built from TRBV11-2 and TRBJ2-3, with D perhaps TRBD1 or TRBD2 (6 bases each). The germline V gene encodes CDR1 SGHAT and CDR2 FQNNGV. The CDR3 sequence is 16 residues long. The germline V and J ends were trimmed by 4 bases and 0 bases, with 14 bases remaining between them.

This clonotype was observed a few times. The rearrangement uses TRBV3-1 and TRBJ1-6; 8 bases are a match to TRBD1. Germline CDR1 is LGHDT and CDR2 is YNNKEL (reference sequence). The CDR3 runs to 15 residues. The V gene end was trimmed by 1 base and the J gene end by 6 bases; junction bases not matched to a gene: 2. CDR3 residues: CASSQGTGGNSPLHF. In DNA, the CDR3 is TGTGCCAGCAGCCAAGGTACAGGGGGTAATTCACCCCTCCACTTT.

At least ten counts were recorded for this clonotype. CDR3 sequence (DNA): TGCAGTCCTGGAGGGCAGGGGGCTGAGACCCAGTACTTC. Translation: CSPGGQGAETQYF. V gene TRBV20-1 combines with J gene TRBJ2-5; 8 bases map to TRBD1. The CDR3 runs 13 residues. V shed 8 bases and J 5 bases; nucleotides not matched to a gene: 10. Germline V gene data show CDR1 as DFQATT and CDR2 as SNEGSKA (reference sequence).

The V call is TRBV7-9, the J call TRBJ1-3; D is unclear. V lost 6 bases, J lost 8 bases, and 8 bases lay in between. This CDR3 contains 11 residues. Germline CDR1 reads SEHNR; CDR2 reads FQNEAQ (reference sequence). The CDR3 DNA reads TGTGCCAGCAGAGCGAGAGACACCATATATTTT. It yields the protein CASRARDTIYF.

This clonotype was counted many times. V gene TRBV10-3 combines with J gene TRBJ2-2, with 14 bases lining up with TRBD2. The germline CDR1 and CDR2 sequences are ENHRY and SYGVKD. This CDR3 comprises 15 residues. The V gene end was trimmed by 6 bases and the J gene end by 6 bases; junction bases not matched to a gene: 3. This chain's CDR3 is CAISGLAGGPGELFF. The CDR3 nucleotides read TGTGCCATCAGCGGACTAGCGGGGGGACCCGGGGAGCTGTTTTTT.

The sample holds many counts of this clonotype. The CDR3 DNA sequence: TGTGCCAGCAGACCACGGACAGGGAGCTCTGGAAACACCATATATTTT. Its translation: CASRPRTGSSGNTIYF. The chain links TRBV7-2 to TRBJ1-3; 8 bases match TRBD1. After removal of 6 bases from V and 0 bases from J, the junction contained 7 bases not matched to a gene. This CDR3 is built from 16 residues. In germline, CDR1 is SGHTA, CDR2 FQGNSA.

This clonotype occurred many times. The V call is TRBV27, the J call TRBJ2-6; D may match TRBD1 or TRBD2 (6 bases each). Trimming took off 1 base at V and 1 base at J, with 14 bases between the two ends. CDR3 length equals 18 residues. Germline V gene sequence: CDR1 MNHEY, CDR2 SMNVEV (reference sequence). The CDR3 DNA sequence: TGTGCCAGCAGTTTATGGGGGGACATATCATCTGGGGCCAACGTCCTGACTTTC. Its translation: CASSLWGDISSGANVLTF.

Ten or more counts support this clonotype. V and J are TRBV12-3 or TRBV12-4 and TRBJ2-5; the match to TRBD2 covers 8 bases. The V segment lost 5 bases and the J segment 2 bases; nucleotides outside the gene matches: 7. The CDR3 covers 15 residues. As DNA, the CDR3 is TGTGCCAGCAGTCGGCTCAGCGGGGGTCAAGAGACCCAGTACTTC. Translating it yields CASSRLSGGQETQYF.

This clonotype appeared a few times. The chain has TRBV29-1 and TRBJ2-6, with D maybe TRBD1 (6 bases). Trimming took off 4 bases at V and 2 bases at J, with 6 bases between the two ends. Germline V lookup: CDR1 SQVTM, CDR2 ANQGSEA. The CDR3 has 13 residues. The CDR3 protein is CSVGQAGANVLTF. For the CDR3, the DNA is TGCAGCGTTGGACAGGCTGGGGCCAACGTCCTGACTTTC.

This clonotype was picked up a small number of times. This sequence joins TRBV28 and TRBJ2-2; the match to TRBD2 covers 8 bases. V dropped 4 bases and J dropped 4; count of bases not matched to a gene: 5. There are 15 residues in the CDR3. Germline V gene data show CDR1 as MDHEN and CDR2 as SYDVKM. CDR3 DNA sequence: TGTGCCAGCAGTTACGGGGGGGGCCCCACCGGGGAGCTGTTTTTT. It translates to CASSYGGGPTGELFF.

This clonotype was counted many times. V is TRBV7-2 and J is TRBJ2-1; TRBD1 aligns across 10 bases. Germline-derived CDR1 and CDR2 are SGHTA and FQGNSA. The V and J ends lost 3 bases and 9 bases, in that order; junction bases with no gene match: 8. This CDR3 contains 15 residues. Written as DNA, the CDR3 is TGTGCCAGCAGCTTTGACAGGGGGCATGTAGGTGAGCAGTTCTTC. Residues: CASSFDRGHVGEQFF.

The rearrangement joins TRBV13 to TRBJ2-7; 8 nucleotides align to TRBD1. Trimming cost V 5 bases and J 2 bases; bases outside gene matches: 14. The CDR3 covers 17 residues. CDR1 and CDR2 (germline): PRHDT, FYEKMQ (reference sequence). CDR3 sequence: CASSNGQGSSLTYEQYF. CDR3 DNA sequence: TGTGCCAGCAGCAACGGACAGGGAAGTTCCCTAACCTACGAGCAGTACTTC.

This clonotype occurred many times. This CDR3 is CSVDGGAETQYF. CDR3 bases: TGCAGCGTTGACGGGGGAGCGGAGACCCAGTACTTC. This chain joins TRBV29-1 and TRBJ2-5; D is perhaps TRBD2 (6 bases). In germline, CDR1 is SQVTM, CDR2 ANQGSEA. V was trimmed by 3 bases and J by 5 bases, leaving 10 bases between them. This CDR3 region has 12 residues.